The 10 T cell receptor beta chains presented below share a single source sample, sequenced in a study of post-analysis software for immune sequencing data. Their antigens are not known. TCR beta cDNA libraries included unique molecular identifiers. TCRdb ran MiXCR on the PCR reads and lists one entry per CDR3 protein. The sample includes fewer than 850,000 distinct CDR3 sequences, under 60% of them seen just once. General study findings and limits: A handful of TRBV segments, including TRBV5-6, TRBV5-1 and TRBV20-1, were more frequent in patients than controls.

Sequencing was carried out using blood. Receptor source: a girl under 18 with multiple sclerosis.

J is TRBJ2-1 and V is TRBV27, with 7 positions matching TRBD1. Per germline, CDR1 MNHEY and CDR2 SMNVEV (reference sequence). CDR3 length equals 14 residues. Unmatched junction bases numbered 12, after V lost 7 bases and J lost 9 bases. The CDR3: CASIPDRPPGEQFF. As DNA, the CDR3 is TGTGCCAGCATCCCGGACAGGCCCCCCGGTGAGCAGTTCTTC.

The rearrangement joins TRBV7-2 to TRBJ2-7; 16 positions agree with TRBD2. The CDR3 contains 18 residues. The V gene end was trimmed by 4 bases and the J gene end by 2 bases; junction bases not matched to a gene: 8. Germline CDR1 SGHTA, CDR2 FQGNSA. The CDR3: CASSSGTSGRAHPYEQYF. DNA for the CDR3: TGTGCCAGCAGCTCCGGGACTAGCGGGAGGGCCCATCCCTACGAGCAGTACTTC.

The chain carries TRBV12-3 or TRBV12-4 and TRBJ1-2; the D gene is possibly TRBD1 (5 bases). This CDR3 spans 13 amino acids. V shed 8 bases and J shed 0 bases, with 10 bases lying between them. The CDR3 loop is CASQPGPNYGYTF. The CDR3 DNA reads TGTGCCAGCCAACCGGGGCCTAACTATGGCTACACCTTC.

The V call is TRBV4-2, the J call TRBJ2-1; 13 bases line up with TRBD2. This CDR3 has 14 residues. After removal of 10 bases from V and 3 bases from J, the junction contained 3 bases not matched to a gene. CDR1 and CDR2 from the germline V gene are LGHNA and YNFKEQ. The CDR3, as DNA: TGTGCCACCGGGACTAGCGGGGTCTACAATGAGCAGTTCTTC. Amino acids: CATGTSGVYNEQFF.

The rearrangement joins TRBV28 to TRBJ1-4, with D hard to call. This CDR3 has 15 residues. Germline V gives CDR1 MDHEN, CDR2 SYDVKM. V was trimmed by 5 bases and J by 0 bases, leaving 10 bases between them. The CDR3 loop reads CASSPPGATNEKLFF. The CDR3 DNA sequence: TGTGCCAGCAGTCCCCCAGGAGCAACTAATGAAAAACTGTTTTTT.

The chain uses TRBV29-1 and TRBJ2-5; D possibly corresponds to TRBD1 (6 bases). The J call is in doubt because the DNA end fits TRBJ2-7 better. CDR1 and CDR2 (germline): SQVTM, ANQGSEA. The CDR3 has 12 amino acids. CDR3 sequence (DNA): TGCAGCGTTGAGAACAGGGACTACGAGCAGTACTTC. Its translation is CSVENRDYEQYF.

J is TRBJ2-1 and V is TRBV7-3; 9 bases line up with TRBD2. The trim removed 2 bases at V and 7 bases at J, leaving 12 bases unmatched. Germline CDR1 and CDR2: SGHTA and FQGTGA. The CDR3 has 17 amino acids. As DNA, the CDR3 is TGTGCCAGCAGCTTAGGGGGGGTGGGGACTAGCCGGAATGAGCAGTTCTTC. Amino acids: CASSLGGVGTSRNEQFF.

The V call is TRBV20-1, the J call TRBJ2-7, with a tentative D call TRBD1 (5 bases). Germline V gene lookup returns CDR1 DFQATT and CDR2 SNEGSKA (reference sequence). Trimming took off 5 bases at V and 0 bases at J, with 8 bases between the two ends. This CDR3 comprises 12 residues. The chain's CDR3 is CSAPDISYEQYF. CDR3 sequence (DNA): TGCAGTGCTCCGGACATCTCCTACGAGCAGTACTTC.

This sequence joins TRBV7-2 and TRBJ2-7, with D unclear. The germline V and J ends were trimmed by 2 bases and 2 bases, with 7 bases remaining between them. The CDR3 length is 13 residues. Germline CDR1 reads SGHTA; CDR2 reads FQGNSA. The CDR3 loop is CASSLLQAYEQYF. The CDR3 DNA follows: TGTGCCAGCAGCTTACTCCAAGCCTACGAGCAGTACTTC.

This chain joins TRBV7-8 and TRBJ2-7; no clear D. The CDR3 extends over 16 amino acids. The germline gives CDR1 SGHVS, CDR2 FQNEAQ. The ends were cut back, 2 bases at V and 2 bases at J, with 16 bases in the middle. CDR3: CASSLRGPEAPYEQYF. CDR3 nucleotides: TGTGCCAGCAGCTTACGCGGCCCCGAAGCCCCCTACGAGCAGTACTTC.